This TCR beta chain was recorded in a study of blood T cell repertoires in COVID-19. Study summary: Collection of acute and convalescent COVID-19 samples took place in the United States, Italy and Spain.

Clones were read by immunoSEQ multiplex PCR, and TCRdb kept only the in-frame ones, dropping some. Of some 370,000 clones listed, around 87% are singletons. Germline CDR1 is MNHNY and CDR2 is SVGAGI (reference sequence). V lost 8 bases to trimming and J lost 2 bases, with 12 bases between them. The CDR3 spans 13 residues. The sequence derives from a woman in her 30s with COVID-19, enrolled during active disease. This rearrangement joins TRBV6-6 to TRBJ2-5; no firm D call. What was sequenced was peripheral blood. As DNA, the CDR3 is TGTGCCAGCCTCCGCCGGGTTCAAGAGACCCAGTACTTC. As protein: CASLRRVQETQYF.